This T cell receptor beta chain originates from a study of cytomegalovirus exposure and HLA in healthy donors. Findings of the study overall: Presence/absence analyses rested on an assumption that sequencing depth was roughly uniform across donors. Based on reports, TCR beta sequences accurately predicted HLA-A and HLA-B alleles for most subjects.

Deletions cut 0 bases from V and 4 bases from J, with 15 bases between. Germline assignment: CDR1 LNHNV and CDR2 YYDKDF (reference sequence). CDR3 length: 16 residues. Use of 60 Vbeta and 13 Jbeta primers characterized the PCR. Sequencing was performed with immunoSEQ multiplex PCR; in TCRdb, only in-frame clones are kept and a portion is missing. The sample consists of 150,000 to 200,000 clones, 68% of them appearing once. Comments on this clone: Its antigen is not identified.

The rearrangement links TRBV15 to TRBJ1-1; possibly TRBD1 for D (5 bases). Input material: PBMCs. This clonotype originated in a man aged 25 to 40 in good health and CMV-seropositive. The CDR3 DNA reads as TGTGCCACCAGCAGAGATTCGGAGGGGCCAGGCACTGAAGCTTTCTTT. It encodes CATSRDSEGPGTEAFF. Using reference TRBV15 and TRBJ1-1 for the parts outside the CDR3, the full variable domain is DAMVIQNPRYQVTQFGKPVTLSCSQTLNHNVMYWYQQKSSQAPKLLFHYYDKDFNNEADTPDNFQSRRPNTSFCFLDIRSPGLGDTAMYLCATSRDSEGPGTEAFFGQGTRLTVV.